The source of this T cell receptor (beta chain) is a study of cytomegalovirus exposure and HLA in healthy donors. Study conclusions and caveats: TCR beta V- and J-gene trimming, according to a later analysis, was linked to a missense DCLRE1C variant. Upon later analysis, HLA-associated TCR beta chains proved more clonally expanded than other, equally common chains.

The PCR used 60 Vbeta and 13 Jbeta primers. The method was immunoSEQ multiplex PCR; TCRdb's version includes in-frame clones alone and lacks a portion of them. The repertoire holds around 130,000 clones, with approximately 85% as singletons. As to this clone: Its target is unknown.

The CDR3 consists of 16 residues. After removal of 5 bases from V and 1 base from J, the junction contained 9 bases not matched to a gene. Germline V gene sequence: CDR1 SGHTA, CDR2 FQGNSA. This receptor was obtained from a boy aged 10-17 years in good health and CMV-seronegative. This sequence joins TRBV7-2 and TRBJ1-1, with 8 bases fitting TRBD1. Specimen: PBMCs. CDR3 sequence (DNA): TGTGCCAGCAGCGTTAGCTACAGGGGGGGGAACACTGAAGCTTTCTTT. Amino acids: CASSVSYRGGNTEAFF.